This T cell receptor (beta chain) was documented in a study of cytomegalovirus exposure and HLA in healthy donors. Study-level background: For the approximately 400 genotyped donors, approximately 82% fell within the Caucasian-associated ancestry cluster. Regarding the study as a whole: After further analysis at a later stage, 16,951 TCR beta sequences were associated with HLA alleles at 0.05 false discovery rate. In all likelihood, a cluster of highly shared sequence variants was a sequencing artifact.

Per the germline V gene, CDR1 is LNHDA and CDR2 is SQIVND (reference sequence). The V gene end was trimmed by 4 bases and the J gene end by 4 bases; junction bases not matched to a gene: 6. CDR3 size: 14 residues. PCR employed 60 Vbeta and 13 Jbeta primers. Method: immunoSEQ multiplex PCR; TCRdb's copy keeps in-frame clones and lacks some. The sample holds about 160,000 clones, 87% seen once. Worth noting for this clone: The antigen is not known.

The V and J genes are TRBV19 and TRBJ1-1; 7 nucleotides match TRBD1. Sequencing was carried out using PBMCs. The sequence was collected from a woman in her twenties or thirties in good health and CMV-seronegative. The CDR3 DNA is TGTGCCAGTAGTAGGAGGGACAGCTTCACTGAAGCTTTCTTT. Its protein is CASSRRDSFTEAFF.